The 30 T cell receptor beta chains reported below all come from one sample, sequenced in a study of Ad26.COV2.S vaccination and SARS-CoV-2 variants. Repertoires were generated with immunoSEQ multiplex PCR, while TCRdb's copy carries only in-frame clones and drops some. The table shows 300,000 to 400,000 clones, with just over 90% occurring only once. The input for sequencing was peripheral blood, taken after recovery from COVID-19. These receptors were collected from a human donor who had recovered from COVID-19.

This rearrangement joins TRBV19 to TRBJ2-3, with 8 nucleotides matching TRBD2. V shed 7 bases and J 6 bases; nucleotides not matched to a gene: 21. Germline loops: CDR1 LNHDA, CDR2 SQIVND (reference sequence). CDR3 length: 18 amino acids. The DNA for the CDR3 is TGTGCCAGTATCAAACGTGGGGGAAGCGGGGGAGCTCCCGATACGCAGTATTTT. It codes for CASIKRGGSGGAPDTQYF.

In its sample, this clone was seen once. This chain uses TRBV5-4 with TRBJ1-1, with a weak D call TRBD1 (5 bases). V shed 4 bases and J shed 6 bases, with 10 bases lying between them. In germline, CDR1 is SGHNT, CDR2 YYREEE (reference sequence). The CDR3 spans 12 residues. The CDR3 region has the DNA TGTGCCAGCAGCGGAGGGACGGCTGAAGCTTTCTTT. Translated: CASSGGTAEAFF.

The V gene is TRBV27, the J gene TRBJ1-1; D unclear. Germline values: CDR1 MNHEY, CDR2 SMNVEV (reference sequence). The CDR3 has 14 residues. Trimming cost V 2 bases and J 1 base, with 8 bases left between them. The CDR3 reads CASSLLGENTEAFF. The CDR3 region has the DNA TGTGCCAGCAGTTTACTAGGAGAGAACACTGAAGCTTTCTTT.

The V and J genes are TRBV6-5 and TRBJ1-6, with D possibly being TRBD1 (5 bases). V was trimmed by 8 bases and J by 0 bases, leaving 11 bases between them. The CDR3 contains 15 residues. Per the germline V gene, CDR1 is MNHEY and CDR2 is SVGAGI. CDR3 sequence (DNA): TGTGCCAGCCAGTCCAGGGCCTCCTATAATTCACCCCTCCACTTT. Protein sequence: CASQSRASYNSPLHF.

The rearrangement uses TRBV6-6 and TRBJ2-1; 9 bases match TRBD1. The CDR3 loop spans 16 amino acids. Germline values: CDR1 MNHNY, CDR2 SVGAGI (reference sequence). With V trimmed by 2 bases and J by 8 bases, 10 bases remained unmatched. The CDR3 nucleotides are TGTGCCAGCAGTTACCCGGGACAGGGACCGGTCGATGAGCAGTTCTTC. Translating it yields CASSYPGQGPVDEQFF.

The chain is built from TRBV7-8 and TRBJ1-6; D uncertain. V lost 2 bases to trimming and J lost 8 bases, with 16 bases between them. This CDR3 spans 16 amino acids. The germline CDR1 and CDR2 sequences are SGHVS and FQNEAQ. This chain's CDR3 is CASSLSGVGKDSPLHF. The CDR3 DNA sequence: TGTGCCAGCAGCTTATCCGGGGTGGGTAAGGATTCACCCCTCCACTTT.

The chain recombines TRBV12-3 or TRBV12-4 with TRBJ1-5, with a possible D match to TRBD1 (5 bases). V lost 4 bases and J 7 bases, leaving 8 bases between the germline ends. The CDR3 runs 12 residues. This CDR3 reads CASSWGGQPQHF. The CDR3 DNA reads TGTGCCAGCAGTTGGGGCGGGCAGCCCCAGCATTTT.

The CDR3 nucleotides are TGTGCCAGCAGGAGTCTAGCGGGGGGCTCGAATGAGCAGTTCTTC. Amino acid sequence: CASRSLAGGSNEQFF. The chain is built from TRBV6-6 and TRBJ2-1; 11 bases agree with TRBD2. J lost 7 bases, V lost 6 bases, and 8 bases had no gene match. From germline, CDR1 is MNHNY and CDR2 SVGAGI (reference sequence). The CDR3 sequence is 15 residues long.

This rearrangement joins TRBV5-5 to TRBJ1-2, with D tentatively TRBD1 (6 bases). The CDR3 extends over 14 amino acids. Germline-derived CDR1 and CDR2 are SGHKS and YYEKEE (reference sequence). V was clipped by 6 bases and J by 2 bases, with 14 bases between them. The CDR3 DNA reads as TGTGCCAGCACCCAGTTTCAGGGGAACTATGGCTACACCTTC. The encoded protein is CASTQFQGNYGYTF.

The J gene is TRBJ2-7, the V gene TRBV6-6; D gene ambiguous. This CDR3 has 11 amino acids. The V end lost 0 bases, the J end lost 5 bases, and 2 bases lay between the germline ends. From germline, CDR1 is MNHNY and CDR2 SVGAGI (reference sequence). DNA for the CDR3: TGTGCCAGCAGTTACTCGGACGAGCAGTACTTC. It translates to CASSYSDEQYF.

This chain links TRBV9 with TRBJ1-2; TRBD1 aligns across 8 bases. Germline loops: CDR1 SGDLS, CDR2 YYNGEE. Losses at the gene ends were 5 bases for V and 5 bases for J; bases not matched to a gene: 8. The CDR3 totals 14 residues. The CDR3 sequence: CASRRDRGAYGYTF. CDR3 coding DNA: TGTGCCAGCAGGCGAGACAGGGGAGCTTATGGCTACACCTTC.

CDR3 loop: CLPPRLGEAFF. Here the CDR3 DNA reads TGTCTGCCCCCCCGCCTGGGGGAAGCTTTCTTT. The rearrangement uses TRBV12-5 and TRBJ1-1, with unresolved D. CDR1 and CDR2 from the germline V gene are LGHNT and FRNRAP. This CDR3 is 11 amino acids long.

The V and J genes are TRBV6-4 and TRBJ2-2; 9 nucleotides align to TRBD1. Per the germline V gene, CDR1 is MRHNA and CDR2 is SNTAGT. The CDR3 is 16 amino acids. J gave up 3 bases and V 5 bases, and 7 bases lay outside the gene matches. CDR3 sequence: CASSRQGVLDTGELFF. CDR3 DNA sequence: TGTGCCAGCAGTCGACAGGGGGTGCTGGACACCGGGGAGCTGTTTTTT.

The chain recombines TRBV18 with TRBJ2-7; 7 bases fit TRBD1. In germline, CDR1 is KGHSH, CDR2 LQKENI. The CDR3 extends over 16 amino acids. The V segment lost 7 bases and the J segment 5 bases; nucleotides outside the gene matches: 17. CDR3 sequence (DNA): TGTGCCAGCTACCCCCTAAGAGACAGGGCGGGCAACGAGCAGTACTTC. Protein product: CASYPLRDRAGNEQYF.

The chain recombines TRBV7-8 with TRBJ1-1; no clear D. CDR1 is SGHVS and CDR2 is FQNEAQ in the germline V gene. CDR3 length: 13 residues. The V and J ends lost 5 bases and 5 bases respectively, with 12 bases between them. For the CDR3, the DNA is TGTGCCAGCAGCCTCATAGGGAGAACTGAAGCTTTCTTT. It encodes CASSLIGRTEAFF.

The chain has TRBV10-3 and TRBJ2-3; the D gene is possibly TRBD1 (6 bases). The CDR3 has 13 amino acids. Germline-derived CDR1 and CDR2 are ENHRY and SYGVKD. Trimming left V 10 bases short and J 0 bases short, with 11 bases between. CDR3 bases: TGTGCCACCGGGACATCTAGCACAGATACGCAGTATTTT. Its translation: CATGTSSTDTQYF.

The CDR3 sequence: CASSYSTGNNEQFF. The CDR3 DNA reads TGTGCCAGCAGTTACTCGACGGGGAACAATGAGCAGTTCTTC. The chain is built from TRBV6-5 and TRBJ2-1, with TRBD2 as a possible D gene (5 bases). The germline V gene has CDR1 MNHEY and CDR2 SVGAGI. Trimming took 0 bases from V and 5 from J, leaving 8 bases between them. The CDR3 is made up of 14 amino acids.

The rearrangement joins TRBV5-1 to TRBJ1-1; maybe TRBD1 (5 bases). V lost 2 bases and J 0 bases, leaving 11 bases between the germline ends. The CDR3 runs 15 residues. Germline values: CDR1 SGHRS, CDR2 YFSETQ. CDR3 DNA: TGCGCCAGCAGCTTTGTGGGACTGATGAACACTGAAGCTTTCTTT. It specifies CASSFVGLMNTEAFF.

The CDR3 here is CASSLGAANTGELFF. As DNA, the CDR3 is TGTGCCAGCAGCTTGGGAGCGGCGAACACCGGGGAGCTGTTTTTT. V is TRBV5-8 and J is TRBJ2-2; possible D gene TRBD2, 5 bases. The CDR3 totals 15 residues. V lost 0 bases and J 0 bases, leaving 6 bases between the germline ends. CDR1 is SGHTS and CDR2 is YDEGEE in the germline V gene.

The chain carries TRBV28 and TRBJ1-6; D possibly corresponds to TRBD1 (5 bases). Trimming stripped 11 bases from V and 7 bases from J, with 18 bases between. This CDR3 has 14 residues. Germline V gene data show CDR1 as MDHEN and CDR2 as SYDVKM. The CDR3 DNA sequence: TGTGCCGCGGCGTGGGGGTTGCAGAATTCACCCCTCCACTTT. This codes for CAAAWGLQNSPLHF.

In its sample, this clone was seen once. Written as DNA, the CDR3 is TGCGCCAGCAGCTTGACTAGCGGGGGGTACACCGGGGAGCTGTTTTTT. This gives the protein CASSLTSGGYTGELFF. This chain uses TRBV5-1 with TRBJ2-2, with TRBD2 identical over 12 bases. This CDR3 has 16 amino acids. Germline CDR1 is SGHRS and CDR2 is YFSETQ. V was clipped by 1 base and J by 3 bases; unmatched bases: 1.

The chain is built from TRBV6-6 and TRBJ1-1; TRBD1 aligns across 9 bases. V was clipped by 5 bases and J by 5 bases; unmatched bases: 9. This CDR3 has 15 amino acids. Germline V gene data show CDR1 as MNHNY and CDR2 as SVGAGI (reference sequence). CDR3 loop: CASSDPGQGLTEAFF. The CDR3 DNA reads TGTGCCAGCAGTGACCCGGGACAGGGTTTGACTGAAGCTTTCTTT.

The chain combines TRBV5-8 with TRBJ2-6; D ambiguous. The CDR3 covers 13 residues. Germline V lookup: CDR1 SGHTS, CDR2 YDEGEE. Trimming cost V 1 base and J 1 base, with 0 bases left between them. The CDR3 coding sequence is TGTGCCAGCAGCTTGTCTGGGGCCAACGTCCTGACTTTC. Its protein product is CASSLSGANVLTF.

The chain carries TRBV9 and TRBJ1-2; tentative D call: TRBD1 (5 bases). V lost 4 bases to trimming and J lost 4 bases, with 17 bases between them. CDR3 length: 15 residues. Germline assignment: CDR1 SGDLS and CDR2 YYNGEE. The CDR3 reads CASSSPSRGLYGYTF. Written as DNA, the CDR3 is TGTGCCAGCAGCTCCCCCTCCCGGGGACTCTATGGCTACACCTTC.

The chain joins TRBV5-1 to TRBJ2-5; no firm D call. This CDR3 region has 13 residues. Trimming left V 0 bases short and J 3 bases short, with 6 bases between. The germline V gene has CDR1 SGHRS and CDR2 YFSETQ. CDR3: CASSLVGKETQYF. Here the CDR3 DNA reads TGCGCCAGCAGCTTGGTCGGAAAAGAGACCCAGTACTTC. Variable domain in full (rest from reference TRBV5-1 and TRBJ2-5): KAGVTQTPRYLIKTRGQQVTLSCSPISGHRSVSWYQQTPGQGLQFLFEYFSETQRNKGNFPGRFSGRQFSNSRSEMNVSTLELGDSALYLCASSLVGKETQYFGPGTRLLVL.

In this sample, this clone turned up once. The V call is TRBV6-2 or TRBV6-3, the J call TRBJ2-5; D ambiguous. Trimming took off 5 bases at V and 2 bases at J, with 15 bases between the two ends. The CDR3 spans 15 residues. Germline V CDR1 and CDR2: MNHEY, SVGEGT. CDR3 residues: CASSGIQPPQETQYF. The CDR3 bases are TGTGCCAGCAGTGGAATACAGCCTCCTCAAGAGACCCAGTACTTC.

This chain uses TRBV11-2 with TRBJ2-1, with a weak D call TRBD2 (6 bases). Germline CDR1 reads SGHAT; CDR2 reads FQNNGV. The CDR3 loop spans 14 amino acids. The germline V and J ends were trimmed by 8 bases and 9 bases, with 20 bases remaining between them. The CDR3 spells CASRPSDRTSEQFF. The DNA for the CDR3 is TGTGCCAGCCGTCCTAGCGACCGGACCTCTGAGCAGTTCTTC.

A few counts support this clone. This chain links TRBV9 with TRBJ1-2, with no clear D. The V gene lost 4 bases and the J gene lost 1 base, with 17 bases spanning the gap. There are 16 residues in the CDR3. CDR1 is SGDLS, CDR2 YYNGEE, per germline. DNA for the CDR3: TGTGCCAGCAGCTATAGCGAACTGGGGAGTAACTATGGCTACACCTTC. Translating it yields CASSYSELGSNYGYTF.

The rearrangement joins TRBV2 to TRBJ1-3; 10 bases match TRBD1. The CDR3 length is 17 residues. The ends lost 3 bases at V and 4 bases at J; junction bases unmatched: 9. CDR1 and CDR2 from the germline V gene are SNHLY and FYNNEI. Written as DNA, the CDR3 is TGTGCCAGCAGTGAGACGGGACAGGGGCGCCCGGGAAACACCATATATTTT. Amino acid sequence: CASSETGQGRPGNTIYF.

The chain recombines TRBV19 with TRBJ1-3; D possibly corresponds to TRBD1 (5 bases). Per germline, CDR1 LNHDA and CDR2 SQIVND (reference sequence). V lost 4 bases, J lost 0 bases, and 10 bases lay in between. This CDR3 region has 15 residues. The CDR3 sequence: CASSNTGVSGNTIYF. The CDR3 DNA sequence: TGTGCCAGTAGTAATACAGGAGTCTCTGGAAACACCATATATTTT.